Sequencing of this TCR beta chain was carried out in a study of blood T cells in healthy people across ages (dated by TCRdb to 2013 to 2016). Context from the whole study: In model experiments, template switching captured roughly one uniquely barcoded TCR beta cDNA molecule for every two T cells. Using deep sequencing normalized with unique cDNA molecular identifiers, the study measured how TCR beta repertoire diversity changes with age. Four age groups were formed from the donors: young (average about 15 years), middle-aged (approximately 40), aged (over 55) and long-lived (less than 85). To avoid experimental bias, donors of different ages were distributed randomly across sequencing lanes. Using the same blood draw, the study looked at two additional independent replicas of 1 million unique cDNA reads for two donors, one aged 18 to 29 and the other aged 80 or older. Beyond this particular receptor, the publication reports: Estimates of total diversity from one million sequenced T cells were regarded as lower bounds and underestimates. The CMV infection status of donors was not known, potentially confounding age-related changes in expanded clonotypes. Observed TCR beta diversity correlated strongly with the percentage of naive T cells measured by flow cytometry. Since profiling was done on bulk unsorted PBMCs, naive and antigen-experienced compartments could not be conclusively compared. As age increased, observed TCR beta diversity per million T cells dropped in a roughly linear way, and a significant reduction was already evident by age roughly 36. Compared with the aged group, the long-lived group had more naive CD4+ T cells, fewer expanded clones and increased TCR diversity, a pattern suggesting age selection.

This clonotype was counted only a few times. Its antigen remains unidentified. Base qualities are not at hand, and no much larger clone is one base apart. The donors were around 39 Caucasian individuals from Russia, aged roughly 6 to 100 years, who were systemically healthy. Approximately 9.7 milliliters of peripheral blood were drawn from each donor into EDTA-treated Vacutainer tubes. Ficoll-Paque density-gradient centrifugation was used to isolate PBMCs, with at least 7 million per sample. Total RNA, at least 6 micrograms per sample, was extracted from PBMCs with Trizol reagent. The percentages of naive CD45RAhigh/CD27high T cells were determined by flow cytometry on a PBMC aliquot from every donor. The library came from 5' RACE. This sample was sequenced with an Illumina HiSeq 2500. The second PCR ran for about 6 to 11 cycles and used a J-beta primer mix along with a sample-barcoded 5' primer. Each TCR beta cDNA molecule received a unique molecular identifier from a template-switch 5' adaptor carrying 12 random nucleotides. At least 2.5 million CDR3-containing paired-end reads were obtained from each sample. The Mint cDNA synthesis kit, primed by a TRBC-specific oligonucleotide, was used to synthesize first-strand cDNA from all RNA. All cDNA was treated with uracil-DNA glycosylase and then went through a first 18-cycle PCR with the universal primers M1SS and BC2_uni_R. The paper's data handling went like this. For normalization, 1 million high-quality reads were randomly selected from each sample, with every read carrying a distinct molecular identifier. Instead of being binned into consensus sequences, reads that shared molecular identifiers were thrown out. MiTCR, set to a Q25 quality threshold and the strictest error-elimination algorithm, was used for CDR3 identification, clonotype clustering and error correction. Lower-bound total TCR beta diversity was estimated with a nonparametric unseen species model using Euler transformation. TCRdb took the public reads, trimmed them with fastp at Q25, ran MiXCR for clone calling and kept in-frame beta chains. Rows are unified per CDR3 protein, each entry keeping the most common DNA and genes. V and J calls and clone size were set by TCRdb, not the authors. The sample yields more than 700,000 distinct CDR3 sequences; about half were counted once. In total, the top ten clones hold roughly 18% of the sample.

Sequencing was done on a sample of blood. The receptor was isolated from an elderly man in good health.

This receptor carries the CDR3 CATSGPNRGGAETQYF. At the DNA level, the sequence is TGTGCCACCAGTGGCCCGAACAGGGGTGGGGCAGAGACCCAGTACTTC. The rearrangement joined TRBV24-1 to TRBJ2-7; TRBD1 aligns with 7 central bases. The end of the DNA is better explained by TRBJ2-5, so the J call may be wrong. CDR1 is given as KGHDR and CDR2 as SFDVKD, both from the germline V gene. Its CDR3 holds 16 amino acids, cysteine through phenylalanine. Just the 48-base CDR3 DNA is kept, in frame starting at base 1.